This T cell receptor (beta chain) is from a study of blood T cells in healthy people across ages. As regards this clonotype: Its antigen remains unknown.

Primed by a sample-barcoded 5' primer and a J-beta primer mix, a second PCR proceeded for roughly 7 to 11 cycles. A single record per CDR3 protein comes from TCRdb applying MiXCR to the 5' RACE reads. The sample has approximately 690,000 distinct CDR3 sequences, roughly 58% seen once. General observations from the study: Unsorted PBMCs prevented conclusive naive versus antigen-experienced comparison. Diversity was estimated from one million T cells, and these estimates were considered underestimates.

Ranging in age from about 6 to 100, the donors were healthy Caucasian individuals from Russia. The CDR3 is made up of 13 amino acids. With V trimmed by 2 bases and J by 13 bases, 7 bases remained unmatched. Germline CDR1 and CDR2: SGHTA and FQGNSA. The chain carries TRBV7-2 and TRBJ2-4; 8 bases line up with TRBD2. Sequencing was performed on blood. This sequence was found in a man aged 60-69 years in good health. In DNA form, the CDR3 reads TGTGCCAGCAGCTTATTGCGGGGGGTAGAGCAGTACTTC. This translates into CASSLLRGVEQYF. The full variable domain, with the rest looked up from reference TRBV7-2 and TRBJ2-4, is GAGVSQSPSNKVTEKGKDVELRCDPISGHTALYWYRQSLGQGLEFLIYFQGNSAPDKSGLPSDRFSAERTGGSVSTLTIQRTQQEDSAVYLCASSLLRGVEQYFGAGTRLSVL.